This TCR beta chain derives from a study of blood T cell repertoires in COVID-19. Study at large: Specimens from acute and convalescent COVID-19 originated in the United States, Italy and Spain. Sample material is recorded as cDNA or gDNA derived from T cells, B-cell-depleted T cells, or PBMCs.

Some clones are missing from TCRdb's copy, which holds only in-frame ones; the method was immunoSEQ multiplex PCR. Of 180,000 or so clones listed, around 80% are singletons. The sequence derives from a human donor with acute or convalescent COVID-19. The donor label of this sample is uncertain. The specimen sequenced was peripheral blood.

The CDR3 loop is CASSQEFSTAGVQLYSNQPQHF. The CDR3 DNA reads TGTGCCAGCAGCCAAGAATTCTCAACCGCCGGGGTACAGTTATATAGCAATCAGCCCCAGCATTTT. The rearrangement links TRBV14 to TRBJ1-5; D gene uncertain. The V gene's germline CDR1 is SGHDN and CDR2 FVKESK. This CDR3 contains 22 residues. V lost 0 bases and J lost 0, with 27 bases in between.